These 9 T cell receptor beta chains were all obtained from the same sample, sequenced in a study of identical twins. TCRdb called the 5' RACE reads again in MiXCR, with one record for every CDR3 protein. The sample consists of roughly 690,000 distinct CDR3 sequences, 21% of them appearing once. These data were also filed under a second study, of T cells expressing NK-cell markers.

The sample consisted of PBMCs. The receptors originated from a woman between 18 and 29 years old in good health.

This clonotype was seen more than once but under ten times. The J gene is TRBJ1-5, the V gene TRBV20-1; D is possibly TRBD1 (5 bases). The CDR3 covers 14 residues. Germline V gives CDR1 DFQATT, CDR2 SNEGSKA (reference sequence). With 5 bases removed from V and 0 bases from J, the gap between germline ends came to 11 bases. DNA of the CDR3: TGCAGTGCTGCTACCGGGGGTAGCAATCAGCCCCAGCATTTT. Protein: CSAATGGSNQPQHF.

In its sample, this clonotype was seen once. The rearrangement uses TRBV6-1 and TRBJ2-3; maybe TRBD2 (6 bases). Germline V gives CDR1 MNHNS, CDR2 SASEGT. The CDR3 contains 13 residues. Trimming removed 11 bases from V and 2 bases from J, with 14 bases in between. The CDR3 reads CALDWGDTDTQYF. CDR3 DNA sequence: TGTGCCTTAGATTGGGGGGACACAGATACGCAGTATTTT.

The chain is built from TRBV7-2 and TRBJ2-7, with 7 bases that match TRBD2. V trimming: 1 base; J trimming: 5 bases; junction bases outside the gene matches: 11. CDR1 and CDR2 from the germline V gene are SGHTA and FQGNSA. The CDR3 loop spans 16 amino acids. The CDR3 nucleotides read TGTGCCAGCAGCTTAGGTAGCGGGTGGGGGGAACACGAGCAGTACTTC. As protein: CASSLGSGWGEHEQYF.

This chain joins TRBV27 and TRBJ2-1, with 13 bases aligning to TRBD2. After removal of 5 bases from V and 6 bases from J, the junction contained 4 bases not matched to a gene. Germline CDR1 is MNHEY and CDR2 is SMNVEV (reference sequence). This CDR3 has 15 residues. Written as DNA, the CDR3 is TGTGCCAGCAGTCTACTAGCGGGGGGGCTCAATGAGCAGTTCTTC. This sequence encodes CASSLLAGGLNEQFF.

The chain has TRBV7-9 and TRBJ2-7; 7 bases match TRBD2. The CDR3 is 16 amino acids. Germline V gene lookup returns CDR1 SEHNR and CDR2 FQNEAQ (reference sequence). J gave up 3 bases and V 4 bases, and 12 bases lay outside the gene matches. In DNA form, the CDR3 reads TGTGCCAGCAGCTCCCCTATGACCGGGGAGGGCTACGAGCAGTACTTC. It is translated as CASSSPMTGEGYEQYF.

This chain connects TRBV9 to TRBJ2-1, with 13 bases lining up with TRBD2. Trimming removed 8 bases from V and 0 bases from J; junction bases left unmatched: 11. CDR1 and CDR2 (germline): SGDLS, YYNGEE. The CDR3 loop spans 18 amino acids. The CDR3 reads CASFSTSGRSSSYNEQFF. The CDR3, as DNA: TGTGCCAGTTTCTCGACTAGCGGGAGGTCAAGCTCCTACAATGAGCAGTTCTTC.

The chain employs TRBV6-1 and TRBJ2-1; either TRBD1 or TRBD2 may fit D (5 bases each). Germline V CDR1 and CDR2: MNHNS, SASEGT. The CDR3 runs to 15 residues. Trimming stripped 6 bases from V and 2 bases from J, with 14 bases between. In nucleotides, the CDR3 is TGTGCCAGCAGGGAGGTCGGGGCTCCCTACAATGAGCAGTTCTTC. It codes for CASREVGAPYNEQFF.

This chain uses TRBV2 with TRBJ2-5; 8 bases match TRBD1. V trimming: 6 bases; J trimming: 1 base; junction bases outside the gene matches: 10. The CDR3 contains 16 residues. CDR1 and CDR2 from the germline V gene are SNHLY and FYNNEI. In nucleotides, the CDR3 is TGTGCCAGCAGGAAACTCTCAACAGGGGGCCAAGAGACCCAGTACTTC. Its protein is CASRKLSTGGQETQYF. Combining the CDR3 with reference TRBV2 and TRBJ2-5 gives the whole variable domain EPEVTQTPSHQVTQMGQEVILRCVPISNHLYFYWYRQILGQKVEFLVSFYNNEISEKSEIFDDQFSVERPDGSNFTLKIRSTKLEDSAMYFCASRKLSTGGQETQYFGPGTRLLVL.

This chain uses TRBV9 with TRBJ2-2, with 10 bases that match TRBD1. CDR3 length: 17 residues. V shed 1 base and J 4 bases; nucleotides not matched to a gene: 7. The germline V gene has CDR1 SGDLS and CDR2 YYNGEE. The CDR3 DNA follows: TGTGCCAGCAGCGTATCCGGGACAGGGGCTACCACCGGGGAGCTGTTTTTT. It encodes CASSVSGTGATTGELFF. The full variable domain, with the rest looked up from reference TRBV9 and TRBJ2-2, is DSGVTQTPKHLITATGQRVTLRCSPRSGDLSVYWYQQSLDQGLQFLIQYYNGEERAKGNILERFSAQQFPDLHSELNLSSLELGDSALYFCASSVSGTGATTGELFFGEGSRLTVL.